The clone carrying this T cell receptor beta chain was counted only a few times. This entry is derived from a study of blood T cell repertoires in COVID-19. Assay used: immunoSEQ multiplex PCR; TCRdb lists only in-frame clones, some missing. The profile shows approximately 82,000 clones, 85% to 95% of them singletons. The germline V gene encodes CDR1 KGHSH and CDR2 LQKENI. This CDR3 has 13 residues. V dropped 4 bases and J dropped 4 bases, with 10 bases sitting between them. The sequence derives from a woman aged 60-70 years with active COVID-19. V is TRBV18 and J is TRBJ1-2, with no clear D. Sequencing was performed on peripheral blood. CDR3 sequence: CASSQINSYGYTF. The CDR3 bases are TGTGCCAGCTCACAAATCAACAGCTATGGCTACACCTTC.